This entry is about one TCR beta chain. Its antigen is unknown. Profiled with immunoSEQ multiplex PCR; TCRdb holds only in-frame clones, not every one. Of more than 95,000 clones detected, around nine tenths appear once; the ten largest clones hold 8.5% to 14%. The sample originates from a study of T cell responses to AZD1222 COVID-19 vaccine. Overall study results and limits: Spike was spanned by vaccine-associated CD4 TCRs, which were dominant at 160-218 and 743-854. Donors were largely white British and mainly female; clonal diversity was possibly underestimated. As reported, nearly half of all spike-specific TCRs target variant regions that are unmutated. Repertoire sampling was restricted to post-peak T cell response timepoints.

Germline V gene data show CDR1 as SGHDT and CDR2 as YYEEEE. There are 17 residues in the CDR3. V gave up 0 bases and J gave up 7 bases, with 17 bases separating them. The chain couples TRBV5-6 to TRBJ1-6, with no clear D. The source material was peripheral blood, sampled on day 0 of MenACWY control vaccination. The sequence was obtained from an adult in good health. CDR3 in DNA: TGTGCCAGCAGCTTGGGGAGTGGGGTGAAGCCCAATTCACCCCTCCACTTT. Translated: CASSLGSGVKPNSPLHF.